The 30 T cell receptor beta chains below were found in one sample sequenced in a study of blood T cell repertoires in COVID-19. The repertoire was sequenced with immunoSEQ multiplex PCR; TCRdb's copy has only in-frame clones and lacks some. Of some 180,000 clones listed, 75% to 85% are singletons. The sample consisted of peripheral blood. The receptors stem from a man in his fifties or sixties with acute or convalescent COVID-19.

The chain carries TRBV18 and TRBJ2-3, with 9 nucleotides matching TRBD2. The CDR3 sequence is 17 residues long. V gave up 0 bases and J gave up 6 bases; unmatched junction bases: 10. CDR1 and CDR2 from the germline V gene are KGHSH and LQKENI. This CDR3 is CASSPPGWRGGDDTQYF. The CDR3 region has the DNA TGTGCCAGCTCACCACCGGGATGGCGGGGGGGCGATGATACGCAGTATTTT.

The chain employs TRBV10-1 and TRBJ1-6; D is possibly TRBD1 (5 bases). Germline V gene sequence: CDR1 WNHNN, CDR2 SYGVQD (reference sequence). The CDR3 covers 15 residues. V was shortened by 2 bases and J by 7 bases, with 12 bases between the two germline ends. CDR3 in amino acids: CASSEGRGRNSPLHF. The CDR3 DNA reads as TGCGCCAGCAGTGAGGGGAGGGGACGGAATTCACCCCTCCACTTT.

In the case of this clone: The sample holds other DNA sequences that translate to the same CDR3. The genes are TRBV10-3 and TRBJ2-7, with 9 bases fitting TRBD2. The CDR3 runs 13 residues. V lost 6 bases, J lost 7 bases, and 7 bases stayed unmatched. CDR1 is ENHRY and CDR2 is SYGVKD in the germline V gene. The CDR3 loop reads CAIRAGGRREQYF. CDR3 nucleotide sequence: TGTGCCATCAGGGCGGGGGGGCGTAGGGAGCAGTACTTC.

V usage is TRBV4-1 and J usage is TRBJ2-7, with 13 bases matching TRBD2. The V gene end was trimmed by 4 bases and the J gene end by 0 bases; junction bases not matched to a gene: 12. Germline CDR1 and CDR2: MGHRA and YSYEKL. This CDR3 comprises 19 residues. In DNA, the CDR3 is TGCGCCAGCAGCCTCGTATTTCCGGGACTAGCGGGGAGCTCCTACGAGCAGTACTTC. This codes for CASSLVFPGLAGSSYEQYF.

This clone was recorded a few times. This rearrangement joins TRBV19 to TRBJ1-6, with 9 bases aligning to TRBD1. This CDR3 has 15 amino acids. Per the germline V gene, CDR1 is LNHDA and CDR2 is SQIVND (reference sequence). J was trimmed by 9 bases and V by 6 bases; bases with no gene match: 9. The CDR3 sequence: CASSPGTGQGSPLHF. CDR3 DNA: TGTGCCAGTAGCCCGGGAACGGGACAGGGTTCACCCCTCCACTTT.

This clone appeared a single time. The chain combines TRBV7-3 with TRBJ1-2; unclear D gene. CDR3 size: 14 residues. The V gene's germline CDR1 is SGHTA and CDR2 FQGTGA. V lost 0 bases and J 4 bases, leaving 9 bases between the germline ends. The CDR3 is CASSLTKESYGYTF. CDR3 bases: TGTGCCAGCAGCTTAACGAAGGAGAGCTATGGCTACACCTTC.

The rearrangement links TRBV15 to TRBJ1-6, with D tentatively TRBD1 (5 bases). V was pared by 2 bases and J by 5 bases, with 10 bases between. The CDR3 covers 15 residues. The germline CDR1 and CDR2 sequences are LNHNV and YYDKDF (reference sequence). Here the CDR3 reads CATSRTGRNNSPLHF. DNA of the CDR3: TGTGCCACCAGCAGAACAGGACGGAATAATTCACCCCTCCACTTT. Filled out from reference TRBV15 and TRBJ1-6, the complete variable domain reads DAMVIQNPRYQVTQFGKPVTLSCSQTLNHNVMYWYQQKSSQAPKLLFHYYDKDFNNEADTPDNFQSRRPNTSFCFLDIRSPGLGDTAMYLCATSRTGRNNSPLHFGNGTRLTVT.

The chain joins TRBV7-2 to TRBJ1-1; 9 nucleotides line up with TRBD1. The CDR3 is 13 residues long. Germline assignment: CDR1 SGHTA and CDR2 FQGNSA. V was clipped by 6 bases and J by 8 bases; unmatched bases: 7. The CDR3 nucleotides are TGTGCCAGCAGTACTACAGGGGGCCGGGAAGCTTTCTTT. Amino acid sequence: CASSTTGGREAFF.

V usage is TRBV18 and J usage is TRBJ1-4; tentatively, D is TRBD1 (5 bases). This CDR3 comprises 17 residues. Germline assignment: CDR1 KGHSH and CDR2 LQKENI. Trimming left V 3 bases short and J 7 bases short, with 21 bases between. The CDR3 region has the DNA TGTGCCAGCTCACCCATCCGGTCGGCAGGGACTCCTGAAAAACTGTTTTTT. Amino acid sequence: CASSPIRSAGTPEKLFF.

The rearrangement joins TRBV29-1 to TRBJ2-7, with TRBD1 identical over 9 bases. This CDR3 has 15 amino acids. V lost 3 bases to trimming and J lost 5 bases; unmatched junction nucleotides: 11. CDR1 and CDR2 from the germline V gene are SQVTM and ANQGSEA. CDR3 loop: CSVEITDRGGDEQYF. The CDR3 bases are TGCAGCGTTGAGATCACCGACAGGGGGGGGGACGAGCAGTACTTC.

The chain has TRBV30 and TRBJ1-2; D is unresolved. The CDR3 has 11 amino acids. Germline CDR1 reads GTSNPN; CDR2 reads SVGIG (reference sequence). V dropped 3 bases and J dropped 7 bases, with 9 bases sitting between them. The DNA for the CDR3 is TGTGCCTGGAGAGGGAGGAGTGGCTACACCTTC. Translated: CAWRGRSGYTF.

V usage is TRBV5-6 and J usage is TRBJ2-2; D gene uncertain. From germline, CDR1 is SGHDT and CDR2 YYEEEE. The CDR3 is 15 amino acids. Trimming cost V 4 bases and J 7 bases, with 17 bases left between them. The CDR3 nucleotides are TGTGCCAGCAGCCCGCAGGTTCGTAAGGACGGGGAGCTGTTTTTT. As protein: CASSPQVRKDGELFF.

The rearrangement uses TRBV30 and TRBJ1-3; 8 nucleotides line up with TRBD1. The CDR3 extends over 14 amino acids. After removal of 8 bases from V and 5 bases from J, the junction contained 11 bases not matched to a gene. CDR1 and CDR2 from the germline V gene are GTSNPN and SVGIG (reference sequence). For the CDR3, the DNA is TGTGCCGGACAGGGTTTCGGCCCGAGAAACACCATATATTTT. Translating it yields CAGQGFGPRNTIYF.

V gene TRBV11-2 combines with J gene TRBJ2-1, with D unclear. CDR1 and CDR2 (germline): SGHAT, FQNNGV. Trimming removed 3 bases from V and 6 bases from J, with 6 bases in between. The CDR3 spans 12 residues. CDR3 DNA sequence: TGTGCCAGCAGCTTCTCCCCCAATGAGCAGTTCTTC. Its protein product is CASSFSPNEQFF.

V and J are TRBV7-2 and TRBJ2-1; the D is unclear. The ends were cut back, 0 bases at V and 7 bases at J, with 7 bases in the middle. This CDR3 is built from 13 residues. In germline, CDR1 is SGHTA, CDR2 FQGNSA. The CDR3 nucleotides read TGTGCCAGCAGCTTAGCGCGCAATAATGAGCAGTTCTTC. This translates into CASSLARNNEQFF.

As regards this clone: The same CDR3 is also encoded by other DNA sequences in this sample. The chain joins TRBV5-1 to TRBJ1-1; no reliable D call. The germline gives CDR1 SGHRS, CDR2 YFSETQ. The CDR3 has 15 amino acids. V was shortened by 0 bases and J by 2 bases, with 11 bases between the two germline ends. The CDR3 here is CASSLDPGVNTEAFF. CDR3 nucleotide sequence: TGCGCCAGCAGCTTGGATCCAGGCGTTAACACTGAAGCTTTCTTT.

The chain is built from TRBV4-1 and TRBJ1-6; 8 nucleotides match TRBD1. The CDR3 extends over 16 amino acids. The V gene end was trimmed by 2 bases and the J gene end by 4 bases; junction bases not matched to a gene: 4. Germline V lookup: CDR1 MGHRA, CDR2 YSYEKL. The CDR3 coding sequence is TGCGCCAGCAGCCAACAGGGGGCAGAGTATAATTCACCCCTCCACTTT. Protein sequence: CASSQQGAEYNSPLHF.

The rearrangement joins TRBV6-6 to TRBJ1-1, with 9 bases lining up with TRBD1. Germline trimming cut 6 bases from V and 7 bases from J; bases unmatched to any gene: 6. Looked up from germline, CDR1 is MNHNY and CDR2 is SVGAGI (reference sequence). The CDR3 is made up of 13 amino acids. The CDR3 DNA follows: TGTGCCAGCAGCCGACAGGGGGTTGGTGAAGCTTTCTTT. Translating it yields CASSRQGVGEAFF.

The gene calls are TRBV30 and TRBJ2-7; 8 nucleotides line up with TRBD2. Unmatched junction bases numbered 14, after V lost 0 bases and J lost 4 bases. Germline V gene lookup returns CDR1 GTSNPN and CDR2 SVGIG (reference sequence). There are 17 residues in the CDR3. The CDR3 is CAWSVRRGSRGAYEQYF. The CDR3 DNA reads as TGTGCCTGGAGTGTACGACGCGGTTCGCGGGGGGCTTACGAGCAGTACTTC.

The chain employs TRBV7-9 and TRBJ2-1, with TRBD2 matching 8 bases. V was pared by 5 bases and J by 8 bases, with 8 bases of the junction left unmatched. The CDR3 loop spans 14 amino acids. CDR1 is SEHNR and CDR2 is FQNEAQ in the germline V gene (reference sequence). In DNA form, the CDR3 reads TGTGCCAGCAGCGGAACCGGGACTAGGTATGAGCAGTTCTTC. It encodes CASSGTGTRYEQFF.

This chain links TRBV5-4 with TRBJ1-5, with a tentative D call TRBD1 (6 bases). From germline, CDR1 is SGHNT and CDR2 YYREEE (reference sequence). Trimming removed 4 bases at V and 4 bases at J, with 9 bases between. There are 13 residues in the CDR3. The chain's CDR3 is CASSHQGNQPQHF. In DNA, the CDR3 is TGTGCCAGCAGCCATCAGGGGAATCAGCCCCAGCATTTT.

The genes are TRBV6-5 and TRBJ1-3; 9 nucleotides line up with TRBD1. The CDR3 sequence is 15 residues long. Germline-derived CDR1 and CDR2 are MNHEY and SVGAGI. Trimming took 6 bases from V and 0 from J; bases not matched to a gene: 3. CDR3 loop: CASRDRGSSGNTIYF. The CDR3 bases are TGTGCCAGCAGGGACAGGGGCAGCTCTGGAAACACCATATATTTT.

This clone was counted only a few times. The rearrangement links TRBV27 to TRBJ2-7, with 14 bases matching TRBD2. The CDR3 length is 15 residues. The germline gives CDR1 MNHEY, CDR2 SMNVEV (reference sequence). The V and J ends lost 7 bases and 6 bases, in that order; junction bases with no gene match: 8. In nucleotides, the CDR3 is TGTGCCAGCAATTACGGACTAGCGGGGGGTGGCGAGCAGTACTTC. Protein product: CASNYGLAGGGEQYF.

The chain recombines TRBV2 with TRBJ2-3; possible D gene TRBD2, 5 bases. Trimming removed 4 bases at V and 0 bases at J, with 17 bases between. CDR3 size: 17 residues. CDR1 and CDR2 (germline): SNHLY, FYNNEI. In DNA, the CDR3 is TGTGCCAGCAGTGGCCTCCTGGGAAGGGAGAGCACAGATACGCAGTATTTT. It translates to CASSGLLGRESTDTQYF. Together with reference TRBV2 and TRBJ2-3, the CDR3 gives the full variable domain: EPEVTQTPSHQVTQMGQEVILRCVPISNHLYFYWYRQILGQKVEFLVSFYNNEISEKSEIFDDQFSVERPDGSNFTLKIRSTKLEDSAMYFCASSGLLGRESTDTQYFGPGTRLTVL.

This clone has just a few counts. The chain couples TRBV30 to TRBJ2-7, with 8 positions matching TRBD1. The CDR3 loop spans 13 amino acids. Germline CDR1 is GTSNPN and CDR2 is SVGIG (reference sequence). V gave up 4 bases and J gave up 7 bases; unmatched junction bases: 9. The CDR3 sequence: CAWNRDRTMEQYF. The CDR3 DNA sequence: TGTGCCTGGAATCGGGACAGGACTATGGAGCAGTACTTC.

CDR3 protein: CASISEEGYGYTF. The CDR3, as DNA: TGTGCCAGCATTAGTGAGGAGGGATATGGCTACACCTTC. The rearrangement uses TRBV28 and TRBJ1-2; D remains unclear. This CDR3 has 13 residues. The germline CDR1 and CDR2 sequences are MDHEN and SYDVKM. Trimming left V 7 bases short and J 5 bases short, with 14 bases between.

A word on this clone: Additional DNA sequences in this sample encode the identical CDR3. The chain recombines TRBV29-1 with TRBJ1-3; perhaps TRBD1 as D (5 bases). The length of the CDR3 is 13 residues. V lost 4 bases and J 3 bases, leaving 10 bases between the germline ends. Germline V gene data show CDR1 as SQVTM and CDR2 as ANQGSEA. The CDR3 protein is CSVGQGGGNTIYF. The DNA of the CDR3 is TGCAGCGTTGGCCAGGGCGGTGGAAACACCATATATTTT.

This chain joins TRBV19 and TRBJ1-5; D unclear. CDR1 and CDR2 (germline): LNHDA, SQIVND (reference sequence). Trimming pared 8 bases from V and 7 bases from J, leaving 12 bases between. The CDR3 covers 12 residues. For the CDR3, the DNA is TGTGCCAGTTCATTTTGGAGGCAGCCCCAGCATTTT. As protein: CASSFWRQPQHF.

The chain links TRBV5-6 to TRBJ2-7; no clear D gene. Trimming left V 0 bases short and J 3 bases short, with 7 bases between. Looked up from germline, CDR1 is SGHDT and CDR2 is YYEEEE. The CDR3 is made up of 13 amino acids. The DNA for the CDR3 is TGTGCCAGCAGCTTGGGACTGAACTACGAGCAGTACTTC. Encoded protein: CASSLGLNYEQYF.

The J gene is TRBJ1-5, the V gene TRBV19; D may be TRBD1 (5 bases). CDR3 length: 14 amino acids. V lost 2 bases to trimming and J lost 4 bases, with 9 bases between them. The V gene's germline CDR1 is LNHDA and CDR2 SQIVND (reference sequence). The CDR3 is CASSILRANQPQHF. For the CDR3, the DNA is TGTGCCAGTAGTATACTCAGGGCGAATCAGCCCCAGCATTTT.